This T cell receptor (beta chain) was identified during a study of T-cell memory formation after mild COVID-19. From the 5' RACE reads, TCRdb called clonotypes with MiXCR, one entry per CDR3 protein. The repertoire holds 360,000 or so distinct CDR3 sequences, with over 25% as singletons. CDR1 SGHRS and CDR2 YFSETQ come from the germline V gene. The trim removed 4 bases at V and 5 bases at J, leaving 5 bases unmatched. There are 14 residues in the CDR3. Sequencing input: PBMCs or a T cell subset sorted from them (not recorded which). The chain recombines TRBV5-1 with TRBJ2-2; 7 nucleotides align to TRBD2. The source is an adult woman who had mild COVID-19 (a few samples of this study predate the infection). Cell type and time point are not known. CDR3 loop: CASSGASGTGELFF. The CDR3 DNA is TGCGCCAGCAGCGGAGCTAGCGGTACCGGGGAGCTGTTTTTT.